This TCR beta chain was retrieved from a study of T cells after yellow fever vaccination (dated by TCRdb to between 2018 and 2020). Turning to the overall study: The SMART-Seq v4 Ultra Low Input RNA kit was used to prepare libraries from fractions with low cell numbers. Bulk TCR alpha and beta repertoires were sequenced longitudinally to track T-cell clones before and after primary and booster YFV17D yellow fever vaccination. The cohort comprised two healthy male donors, one aged 18 to 29 and one aged 30 to 40 years. Blood was collected at multiple timepoints before and after primary and secondary immunization, and bulk PBMC replicates and cell subsets were isolated. Overall results and qualifications from the work: Most clones expanded after primary vaccination were re-detected after the booster (96% of CD4 and around nine tenths of CD8), suggesting broad memory maintenance. Compared with the primary T-cell response, the secondary T-cell response was faster but weaker, reaching its peak on day 5 rather than on day 15. Only two donors were included in the study, so the extent to which the findings can be generalized is limited. A small share of clonotypes was detected in both CD4 and CD8 compartments, with the overlap likely arising from convergent recombination. FACS-sorted repertoires could contain abundant contaminating clonotypes from the bulk population, so computational filtering was required.

TCR cDNA was synthesized by 5'RACE template switching, through which a universal primer site and unique molecular identifiers were introduced. Priming for cDNA synthesis came from both the TCR alpha and TCR beta constant segments. Libraries were amplified in two PCR steps, with sample barcodes and sequencing adapters added in the second step. Sequencing of libraries was performed on Illumina HiSeq 2500 (2x100 bp) or NovaSeq (2x150 bp). Regarding the original processing steps: Demultiplexing of reads and collapsing into UMI consensus sequences were performed with MIGEC, and V(D)J alignment was carried out with MiXCR. Using edgeR on replicate PBMC samples, clonotypes were called vaccine-responding if FDR was below 0.01 and the log2 fold change was above 5 up to day 15. Each bulk clonotype received a CD4 or CD8 identity based on whether the sequenced CD4 or CD8 repertoire contained that clonotype at higher abundance. TCRdb took the public reads, trimmed them with fastp at Q25, ran MiXCR for clone calling and kept in-frame beta chains. Rows with a matching CDR3 protein are joined into one entry that keeps the most common DNA and genes. The V and J calls, along with clone size, are taken from TCRdb and not from the paper's own processing. In all, the sample holds hundreds of thousands of distinct CDR3 sequences, and 9% to 15% of those were seen once. 15% of the sample lies in the top ten.

Turning to this clonotype: Its specific antigen is unknown. No clone much larger than this one lies a single base away; base qualities are absent.

As encoded in the germline V gene, CDR1 is SGHTA while CDR2 is FQGNSA. Spanning cysteine to phenylalanine, the CDR3 consists of 16 amino acids. Only the CDR3 DNA is retained, 48 bases long and in frame from the first base. V is pared back by 0 bases and J by 0 bases, with 12 bases lying between the germline termini. This sample's treatment or condition label indicates: live attenuated yellow fever vaccine strain. At each blood-draw timepoint, two biological replicates of bulk PBMCs were collected. PBMCs were isolated from peripheral blood using a standard Ficoll-Paque protocol. TriZol was used to extract RNA from bulk PBMCs, CD4 and CD8 fractions, and dextramer-positive and dextramer-negative fractions.

The sequence came from a man under 40 who received the YFV17D yellow fever vaccine. The specimen was PBMCs, collected on the day of the yellow fever booster vaccination. The V gene is TRBV7-2 and the J gene is TRBJ2-7, with the D gene uncertain. The sequenced DNA is TGTGCCAGCAGCTTAGCTTTGGCCCTGAGCTCCTACGAGCAGTACTTC. This sequence encodes CASSLALALSSYEQYF.